The 22 T cell receptor beta chains reported below all come from one sample, sequenced in a study of blood T cell repertoires in COVID-19. The repertoire was sequenced with immunoSEQ multiplex PCR; TCRdb's copy has only in-frame clones and lacks some. Here the sample spans about 230,000 clones, over 75% being singletons. Sequencing was performed on peripheral blood. The receptors were gathered from a man between 45 and 60 years old with COVID-19, enrolled during active disease.

This clone showed up just once. CDR3 in DNA: TGTGCCAGCAGCTCCGGGATCCATGGCTACACCTTC. Translated, it gives CASSSGIHGYTF. The chain is built from TRBV7-9 and TRBJ1-2; no clear D. Germline V gives CDR1 SEHNR, CDR2 FQNEAQ (reference sequence). V lost 4 bases and J 6 bases, leaving 9 bases between the germline ends. This CDR3 has 12 amino acids.

This sequence joins TRBV5-4 and TRBJ2-3; 7 positions match TRBD2. V lost 1 base to trimming and J lost 1 base; unmatched junction nucleotides: 3. CDR1 and CDR2 (germline): SGHNT, YYREEE (reference sequence). There are 15 residues in the CDR3. The CDR3 sequence is CASSLRSGGTDTQYF. The CDR3 DNA follows: TGTGCCAGCAGCTTGAGAAGCGGGGGCACAGATACGCAGTATTTT.

This chain uses TRBV18 with TRBJ1-5, with a tentative D call TRBD1 (5 bases). Trimming pared 4 bases from V and 5 bases from J, leaving 18 bases between. There are 16 residues in the CDR3. Per germline, CDR1 KGHSH and CDR2 LQKENI. The CDR3 region has the DNA TGTGCCAGCTCACTCCAGGGCGGAGTTTGGGATCAGCCCCAGCATTTT. This encodes CASSLQGGVWDQPQHF.

The chain has TRBV5-1 and TRBJ2-7, with 9 bases identical to TRBD2. Germline V gives CDR1 SGHRS, CDR2 YFSETQ. The ends lost 0 bases at V and 3 bases at J; junction bases unmatched: 4. The CDR3 is made up of 15 amino acids. DNA for the CDR3: TGCGCCAGCAGCTTGGGGGTAGCGGGAGACTACGAGCAGTACTTC. Amino acid sequence: CASSLGVAGDYEQYF.

This clone turned up a few times. The CDR3 DNA sequence: TGTGCCAGTAGACCCGGGACAGGGAATGGCTACACCTTC. This sequence encodes CASRPGTGNGYTF. This chain uses TRBV19 with TRBJ1-2, with 9 bases matching TRBD1. CDR3 size: 13 residues. CDR1 LNHDA and CDR2 SQIVND come from the germline V gene (reference sequence). With V trimmed by 6 bases and J by 6 bases, 5 bases remained unmatched.

This chain connects TRBV10-3 to TRBJ2-3, with D possibly TRBD2 on 5 matching bases. Trimming shortened V by 0 bases and J by 2 bases, and 21 bases separated the two germline ends. Germline-derived CDR1 and CDR2 are ENHRY and SYGVKD. The CDR3 spans 19 residues. In nucleotides, the CDR3 is TGTGCCATCAGTGAGTCGGTAGCGCTTACACCCGCTTCCACAGATACGCAGTATTTT. This codes for CAISESVALTPASTDTQYF.

The chain has TRBV7-2 and TRBJ2-1; 9 nucleotides align to TRBD2. Germline V gives CDR1 SGHTA, CDR2 FQGNSA. The V segment lost 5 bases and the J segment 0 bases; nucleotides outside the gene matches: 5. The CDR3 totals 16 residues. CDR3 region: CASSRSSGSSYNEQFF. The DNA for the CDR3 is TGTGCCAGCAGCCGGAGTAGCGGGAGCTCCTACAATGAGCAGTTCTTC.

The gene calls are TRBV6-5 and TRBJ2-5, with D perhaps TRBD1 (5 bases). The CDR3 runs to 16 residues. V lost 0 bases and J lost 1, with 12 bases in between. The germline CDR1 and CDR2 sequences are MNHEY and SVGAGI. CDR3 bases: TGTGCCAGCAGTTACTCGAATTCTCAGGGCCAAGAGACCCAGTACTTC. The encoded protein is CASSYSNSQGQETQYF.

The chain employs TRBV14 and TRBJ1-4; TRBD1 might be the D (5 bases). The CDR3 extends over 13 amino acids. CDR1 and CDR2 from the germline V gene are SGHDN and FVKESK. V was trimmed by 4 bases and J by 10 bases, leaving 13 bases between them. In DNA form, the CDR3 reads TGTGCCAGCAGCCGGGACTTGCTCGGAAAACTGTTTTTT. Amino acids: CASSRDLLGKLFF.

CDR3 sequence reads: CASSLGGPGTGELFF. CDR3 nucleotide sequence: TGTGCCAGCAGCTTGGGCGGGCCGGGCACCGGGGAGCTGTTTTTT. The V and J genes are TRBV5-6 and TRBJ2-2, with D perhaps TRBD2 (5 bases). The germline gives CDR1 SGHDT, CDR2 YYEEEE. CDR3 size: 15 residues. V was clipped by 0 bases and J by 4 bases, with 10 bases between them.

The sample holds a few counts of this clone. As DNA, the CDR3 is TGTGCCAGTAGTCCGCTCGGACGGACTCCCTACGAGCAGTACTTC. Encoded protein: CASSPLGRTPYEQYF. The gene calls are TRBV19 and TRBJ2-7, with D perhaps TRBD2 (5 bases). The CDR3 covers 15 residues. Germline lookup yields CDR1 LNHDA and CDR2 SQIVND (reference sequence). With 5 bases removed from V and 2 bases from J, the gap between germline ends came to 16 bases. Variable domain in full (rest from reference TRBV19 and TRBJ2-7): DGGITQSPKYLFRKEGQNVTLSCEQNLNHDAMYWYRQDPGQGLRLIYYSQIVNDFQKGDIAEGYSVSREKKESFPLTVTSAQKNPTAFYLCASSPLGRTPYEQYFGPGTRLTVT.

The chain couples TRBV12-5 to TRBJ2-5, with TRBD1 identical over 8 bases. J gave up 3 bases and V 1 base, and 4 bases lay outside the gene matches. The CDR3 runs 15 residues. Germline V gives CDR1 LGHNT, CDR2 FRNRAP. CDR3 in amino acids: CASGLGDRTEETQYF. CDR3 nucleotides: TGTGCTAGTGGTTTGGGGGACAGGACAGAAGAGACCCAGTACTTC.

The V gene is TRBV1, the J gene TRBJ1-5; the table names TRBD1, a call not compared with the DNA. TRBV1 is labeled a pseudogene. This CDR3 is 16 amino acids long. CDR3 in amino acids: CTSSLPNTGRGQPQHF. CDR3 DNA sequence: TGCACCAGCAGCCTTCCTAATACAGGGCGAGGTCAGCCCCAGCATTTT.

The chain has TRBV5-1 and TRBJ1-2, with D maybe TRBD1 (5 bases). This CDR3 is 14 amino acids long. Germline V gene sequence: CDR1 SGHRS, CDR2 YFSETQ. V was cut by 1 base and J by 4 bases, with 11 bases left in between. Written as DNA, the CDR3 is TGCGCCAGCAGCTTGAGGGGCGAAGGCTATGGCTACACCTTC. Translation: CASSLRGEGYGYTF.

This clone occurred a few times. The chain combines TRBV3-1 (or the pseudogene TRBV3-2) with TRBJ2-1; TRBD2 might be the D (6 bases). With 0 bases removed from V and 6 bases from J, the gap between germline ends came to 15 bases. Germline CDR1 LGHDT, CDR2 YNNKEL (reference sequence). The CDR3 totals 16 residues. The CDR3 bases are TGTGCCAGCAGCCAAGAGCGGGGACTCTTGTCCAATGAGCAGTTCTTC. Translated: CASSQERGLLSNEQFF.

This clone turned up a few times. This sequence joins TRBV19 and TRBJ1-6; D is unresolved. CDR3 length: 12 residues. Trimming shortened V by 4 bases and J by 6 bases, and 4 bases separated the two germline ends. Germline CDR1 is LNHDA and CDR2 is SQIVND (reference sequence). CDR3 in DNA: TGTGCCAGTAGTAGCAGTAATTCACCCCTCCACTTT. It translates to CASSSSNSPLHF. The entire variable domain, with the rest obtained from reference TRBV19 and TRBJ1-6, is as follows: DGGITQSPKYLFRKEGQNVTLSCEQNLNHDAMYWYRQDPGQGLRLIYYSQIVNDFQKGDIAEGYSVSREKKESFPLTVTSAQKNPTAFYLCASSSSNSPLHFGNGTRLTVT.

V usage is TRBV3-1 (or the pseudogene TRBV3-2) and J usage is TRBJ2-7; 9 nucleotides line up with TRBD1. This CDR3 spans 15 amino acids. Germline CDR1 is LGHDT and CDR2 is YNNKEL (reference sequence). V lost 1 base, J lost 10 bases, and 11 bases stayed unmatched. The DNA of the CDR3 is TGTGCCAGCAGCCAAGCCACTGGGACAGGGCGTGGACAGTACTTC. This encodes CASSQATGTGRGQYF.

V gene TRBV7-6 combines with J gene TRBJ2-3; no definite D call. The V gene's germline CDR1 is SGHVS and CDR2 FNYEAQ. The CDR3 has 11 amino acids. V was shortened by 4 bases and J by 3 bases, with 2 bases between the two germline ends. The CDR3 reads CASSSTDTQYF. The CDR3 nucleotides are TGTGCCAGCAGCTCGACAGATACGCAGTATTTT. The full variable domain, in which reference TRBV7-6 and TRBJ2-3 provide the parts outside the CDR3, is GAGVSQSPRYKVTKRGQDVALRCDPISGHVSLYWYRQALGQGPEFLTYFNYEAQQDKSGLPNDRFSAERPEGSISTLTIQRTEQRDSAMYRCASSSTDTQYFGPGTRLTVL.

The chain recombines TRBV5-4 with TRBJ2-3; D is perhaps TRBD1 (6 bases). Germline values: CDR1 SGHNT, CDR2 YYREEE (reference sequence). The CDR3 runs to 17 residues. V lost 5 bases, J lost 0 bases, and 19 bases lay in between. The CDR3 region is CASSSLAGTPSTDTQYF. The DNA of the CDR3 is TGTGCCAGCAGTTCCCTGGCCGGGACACCTAGCACAGATACGCAGTATTTT.

In the case of this clone: The identical CDR3 is also encoded by other nucleotide sequences in the sample. The chain is built from TRBV4-1 and TRBJ2-1; 12 bases fit TRBD2. Looked up from germline, CDR1 is MGHRA and CDR2 is YSYEKL. The J segment lost 2 bases and the V segment lost 1 base, leaving 0 bases of the junction unmatched. This CDR3 region has 16 residues. Written as DNA, the CDR3 is TGCGCCAGCAGCCAAGGGACTAGCGGGACCTACAATGAGCAGTTCTTC. It codes for CASSQGTSGTYNEQFF.

The chain combines TRBV6-5 with TRBJ1-2; the match to TRBD1 covers 10 bases. J gave up 8 bases and V 4 bases, and 4 bases lay outside the gene matches. This CDR3 region has 13 residues. Germline lookup yields CDR1 MNHEY and CDR2 SVGAGI. CDR3 coding DNA: TGTGCCAGCAGTTCCGACAGGGGGCACGGCTACACCTTC. Protein: CASSSDRGHGYTF.

V gene TRBV4-3 combines with J gene TRBJ2-1; TRBD2 agrees at 14 bases. Trimming cost V 0 bases and J 4 bases; bases outside gene matches: 5. CDR1 LGHNA and CDR2 YSLEER come from the germline V gene. This CDR3 is built from 18 residues. CDR3 bases: TGCGCCAGCAGCCAAGAACCGGGACTAGCGGGGGCTTACAATGAGCAGTTCTTC. This sequence encodes CASSQEPGLAGAYNEQFF.